Following are 18 T cell receptor beta chains from one sample sequenced in a study of cytomegalovirus exposure and HLA in healthy donors. It was with 60 Vbeta and 13 Jbeta primers that the PCR ran. Measured with immunoSEQ multiplex PCR; TCRdb has only the in-frame clones, and not every one. The sample table includes approximately 120,000 clones. The sequenced sample was PBMCs. The receptors derive from a man younger than 40 in good health and CMV-seronegative.

The rearrangement uses TRBV6-4 and TRBJ2-1; TRBD2 matches at 12 bases. With 6 bases clipped from V and 7 bases from J, the junction kept 7 bases outside the gene matches. The CDR3 has 15 residues. Germline values: CDR1 MRHNA, CDR2 SNTAGT. The CDR3: CASSKTSGSLNEQFF. CDR3 nucleotide sequence: TGTGCCAGCAGCAAGACTAGCGGGAGTCTGAATGAGCAGTTCTTC.

This chain joins TRBV5-6 and TRBJ2-7; 7 bases are a match to TRBD2. With 0 bases clipped from V and 0 bases from J, the junction kept 0 bases outside the gene matches. The CDR3 is 14 residues long. In germline, CDR1 is SGHDT, CDR2 YYEEEE. CDR3 coding DNA: TGTGCCAGCAGCTTGGGGGAGGGCTCCTACGAGCAGTACTTC. Its translation is CASSLGEGSYEQYF.

The rearrangement uses TRBV15 and TRBJ1-5; D remains unclear. CDR1 and CDR2 from the germline V gene are LNHNV and YYDKDF (reference sequence). Trimming pared 3 bases from V and 5 bases from J, leaving 11 bases between. This CDR3 has 14 residues. CDR3 sequence: CATSRDRGDQPQHF. For the CDR3, the DNA is TGTGCCACCAGCAGGGACCGCGGGGATCAGCCCCAGCATTTT.

V usage is TRBV19 and J usage is TRBJ2-5; the match to TRBD2 covers 8 bases. The J call may be in error: the DNA end matches TRBJ2-7 better. From germline, CDR1 is LNHDA and CDR2 SQIVND (reference sequence). The CDR3 runs 13 residues. The CDR3 coding sequence is TGTGCCAGTAGTCTGACTAGCGTCCACGAGCAGTACTTC. Translated: CASSLTSVHEQYF.

The chain is built from TRBV7-9 and TRBJ1-4; D might be TRBD1 (6 bases). V dropped 5 bases and J dropped 8 bases, with 21 bases sitting between them. Germline V lookup: CDR1 SEHNR, CDR2 FQNEAQ (reference sequence). The CDR3 contains 16 residues. The CDR3: CASSNPPTTGGEKLFF. The CDR3 DNA follows: TGTGCCAGCAGCAATCCTCCGACGACAGGAGGCGAAAAACTGTTTTTT.

For this clone: The junction and the germline gene differ at one end; a read error may be behind it. The genes are TRBV5-5 and TRBJ2-7; possible D gene TRBD1, 5 bases. There are 12 residues in the CDR3. Germline CDR1 is SGHKS and CDR2 is YYEKEE (reference sequence). The CDR3 nucleotides are TGTGCCAGCAGCTTGGATACAGGCTCAGGAGACTTC. Its translation: CASSLDTGSGDF.

V is TRBV14 and J is TRBJ1-4, with D perhaps TRBD1 (5 bases). There are 19 residues in the CDR3. The germline V and J ends were trimmed by 0 bases and 7 bases, with 24 bases remaining between them. The germline CDR1 and CDR2 sequences are SGHDN and FVKESK. The DNA of the CDR3 is TGTGCCAGCAGCCAAGATTCTCCGACAGAGTCAGTTTTGGCTGAAAAACTGTTTTTT. Translation gives CASSQDSPTESVLAEKLFF. Full variable domain (rest looked up from reference TRBV14 and TRBJ1-4): EAGVTQFPSHSVIEKGQTVTLRCDPISGHDNLYWYRRVMGKEIKFLLHFVKESKQDESGMPNNRFLAERTGGTYSTLKVQPAELEDSGVYFCASSQDSPTESVLAEKLFFGSGTQLSVL.

The rearrangement joins TRBV6-1 to TRBJ1-2; D call uncertain. Germline assignment: CDR1 MNHNS and CDR2 SASEGT. The V and J ends lost 2 bases and 9 bases respectively, with 16 bases between them. The length of the CDR3 is 14 residues. The CDR3 protein is CASSEPRGRRRYTF. In DNA form, the CDR3 reads TGTGCCAGCAGTGAACCCCGAGGACGGAGGCGCTACACCTTC.

V gene TRBV11-2 combines with J gene TRBJ2-7; TRBD1 is a possible D gene (6 bases). Germline V gene data show CDR1 as SGHAT and CDR2 as FQNNGV. Trimming took 7 bases from V and 0 from J, leaving 16 bases between them. The CDR3 totals 15 residues. In nucleotides, the CDR3 is TGTGCCAGCAACAATCGACAGGCCAACTCCTACGAGCAGTACTTC. Residues: CASNNRQANSYEQYF.

The chain has TRBV4-3 and TRBJ2-7; 12 nucleotides agree with TRBD2. Germline CDR1 is LGHNA and CDR2 is YSLEER. The trim removed 0 bases at V and 7 bases at J, leaving 4 bases unmatched. The CDR3 covers 15 residues. The CDR3 nucleotides are TGCGCCAGCAGCCAAGATCTAGCGGGAGGGCGGGAGCAGTACTTC. Its translation: CASSQDLAGGREQYF.

The rearrangement links TRBV9 to TRBJ2-5, with 8 bases fitting TRBD1. Trimming cost V 2 bases and J 5 bases; bases outside gene matches: 11. The germline gives CDR1 SGDLS, CDR2 YYNGEE. This CDR3 region has 16 residues. CDR3 protein: CASSVSGQARRETQYF. Here the CDR3 DNA reads TGTGCCAGCAGCGTCTCGGGACAGGCTCGGCGGGAGACCCAGTACTTC.

This chain connects TRBV7-3 to TRBJ2-3; the D gene is possibly TRBD2 (6 bases). CDR3 length: 15 amino acids. The germline CDR1 and CDR2 sequences are SGHTA and FQGTGA. V shed 5 bases and J shed 2 bases, with 14 bases lying between them. The CDR3 loop reads CASSQTSLYTDTQYF. The CDR3 DNA follows: TGTGCCAGCAGCCAGACTAGTTTATACACAGATACGCAGTATTTT. The full variable domain, in which reference TRBV7-3 and TRBJ2-3 provide the parts outside the CDR3, is GAGVSQTPSNKVTEKGKYVELRCDPISGHTALYWYRQSLGQGPEFLIYFQGTGAADDSGLPNDRFFAVRPEGSVSTLKIQRTERGDSAVYLCASSQTSLYTDTQYFGPGTRLTVL.

This rearrangement joins TRBV27 to TRBJ2-7, with D perhaps matching TRBD2 (6 bases). The CDR3 has 15 residues. Germline V gene sequence: CDR1 MNHEY, CDR2 SMNVEV (reference sequence). Trimming left V 4 bases short and J 0 bases short, with 13 bases between. Here the CDR3 DNA reads TGTGCCAGCAGTTCCGTGGCGGGGAGCTCCTACGAGCAGTACTTC. This codes for CASSSVAGSSYEQYF.

The gene calls are TRBV27 and TRBJ1-5; D is perhaps TRBD1 (5 bases). V dropped 7 bases and J dropped 8 bases, with 15 bases sitting between them. CDR3 length: 13 residues. Germline CDR1 and CDR2: MNHEY and SMNVEV (reference sequence). CDR3 protein: CASTLSPGKPQHF. The CDR3, as DNA: TGTGCCAGCACCCTCTCTCCAGGGAAGCCCCAGCATTTT.

The V gene is TRBV7-2, the J gene TRBJ2-3, with 11 bases identical to TRBD2. CDR1 SGHTA and CDR2 FQGNSA come from the germline V gene. The CDR3 is 16 residues long. With V trimmed by 2 bases and J by 1 base, 2 bases remained unmatched. The CDR3 spells CASSLLAGGGTDTQYF. Written as DNA, the CDR3 is TGTGCCAGCAGCTTATTAGCGGGAGGGGGCACAGATACGCAGTATTTT.

The chain uses TRBV5-1 and TRBJ2-5; TRBD1 matches 9 bases. J gave up 4 bases and V 0 bases, and 7 bases lay outside the gene matches. The CDR3 runs to 16 residues. Germline CDR1 is SGHRS and CDR2 is YFSETQ. The CDR3 protein is CASSLADRGGGETQYF. In DNA form, the CDR3 reads TGCGCCAGCAGCTTGGCGGACAGGGGCGGAGGAGAGACCCAGTACTTC.

The chain recombines TRBV4-3 with TRBJ2-2, with 7 bases aligning to TRBD2. The V gene's germline CDR1 is LGHNA and CDR2 YSLEER. The V gene end was trimmed by 1 base and the J gene end by 3 bases; junction bases not matched to a gene: 5. This CDR3 has 16 amino acids. The CDR3 nucleotides read TGCGCCAGCAGCCAAGGAGGTAGCGGGCACACCGGGGAGCTGTTTTTT. It specifies CASSQGGSGHTGELFF.

V gene TRBV7-9 combines with J gene TRBJ2-1; tentative D call: TRBD2 (5 bases). Germline CDR1 and CDR2: SEHNR and FQNEAQ (reference sequence). This CDR3 is built from 16 residues. V shed 0 bases and J shed 6 bases, with 15 bases lying between them. This CDR3 reads CASSLAQSGPVNEQFF. CDR3 in DNA: TGTGCCAGCAGCTTAGCGCAAAGCGGACCCGTCAATGAGCAGTTCTTC.